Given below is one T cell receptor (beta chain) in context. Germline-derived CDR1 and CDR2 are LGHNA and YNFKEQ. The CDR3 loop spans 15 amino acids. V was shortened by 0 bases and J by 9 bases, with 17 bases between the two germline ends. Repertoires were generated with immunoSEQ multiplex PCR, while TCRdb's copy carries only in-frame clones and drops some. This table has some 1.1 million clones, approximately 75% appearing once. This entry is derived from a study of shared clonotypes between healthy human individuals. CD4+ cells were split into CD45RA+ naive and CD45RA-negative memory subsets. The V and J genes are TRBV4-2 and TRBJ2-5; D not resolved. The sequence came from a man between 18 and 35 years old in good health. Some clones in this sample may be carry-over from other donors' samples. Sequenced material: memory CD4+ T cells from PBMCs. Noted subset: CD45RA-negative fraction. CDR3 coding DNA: TGTGCCAGCAGCCAAGATGAGCACTCGGCGTTGGCCCAGTACTTC. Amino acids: CASSQDEHSALAQYF.